One and the same sample provided the 8 T cell receptor beta chains below, sequenced in a study of T-cell memory formation after mild COVID-19. Each CDR3 protein gets one entry after TCRdb re-called the 5' RACE reads with MiXCR. Among hundreds of thousands of distinct CDR3 sequences, around an eighth were seen once, and the ten largest hold less than 25%. The specimen sequenced was PBMCs or a T cell subset sorted from them (not recorded which). The receptor set was obtained from a man between 18 and 29 years old who had mild COVID-19 (a few samples of this study predate the infection). Cell type and time point are not known.

V gene TRBV5-4 combines with J gene TRBJ2-1, with 8 bases fitting TRBD2. The CDR3 contains 19 residues. V shed 0 bases and J 4 bases; nucleotides not matched to a gene: 15. Germline CDR1 reads SGHNT; CDR2 reads YYREEE (reference sequence). In DNA, the CDR3 is TGTGCCAGCAGCTTGGACGGCTCAGGGACTAGAATCAATTACAATGAGCAGTTCTTC. Translated, it gives CASSLDGSGTRINYNEQFF.

This clonotype was detected many times. The CDR3 region is CASSLPFSGTDTQYF. CDR3 nucleotide sequence: TGTGCCAGCAGCTTACCCTTCTCTGGCACAGATACGCAGTATTTT. The chain uses TRBV7-2 and TRBJ2-3; no clear D. This CDR3 comprises 15 residues. Trimming pared 2 bases from V and 1 base from J, leaving 10 bases between. Germline-derived CDR1 and CDR2 are SGHTA and FQGNSA.

This clonotype was seen a handful of times. The chain uses TRBV4-1 and TRBJ2-1, with a tentative D call TRBD2 (5 bases). Germline V gives CDR1 MGHRA, CDR2 YSYEKL. The CDR3 is 17 residues long. The V end was cut by 0 bases, the J end by 0 bases, with 12 bases between. For the CDR3, the DNA is TGCGCCAGCAGCCAAGATTCCCCGGGGAGCTCCTACAATGAGCAGTTCTTC. Translating gives CASSQDSPGSSYNEQFF.

V gene TRBV12-3 or TRBV12-4 combines with J gene TRBJ2-2; no definite D call. The CDR3 length is 14 residues. The V gene lost 3 bases and the J gene lost 5 bases, with 10 bases spanning the gap. CDR3 in amino acids: CASSFARTTGELFF. DNA for the CDR3: TGTGCCAGCAGTTTTGCCAGAACGACCGGGGAGCTGTTTTTT.

The rearrangement joins TRBV5-1 to TRBJ2-2; TRBD2 is a possible D gene (5 bases). This CDR3 comprises 16 residues. V was shortened by 1 base and J by 2 bases, with 12 bases between the two germline ends. Germline assignment: CDR1 SGHRS and CDR2 YFSETQ. CDR3 in DNA: TGCGCCAGCAGCTTGTATTCGACTATAAACACCGGGGAGCTGTTTTTT. It codes for CASSLYSTINTGELFF.

Comments on this clonotype: One end of the junction fails to match germline, which may point to a read error. This chain connects TRBV5-5 to TRBJ1-2; D is perhaps TRBD1 (6 bases). Germline CDR1 is SGHKS and CDR2 is YYEKEE (reference sequence). This CDR3 spans 15 amino acids. In DNA form, the CDR3 reads TGTGCCAGCAGCTTGGGCAGGGGCCTTAACAATGGCTACACCTTC. Residues: CASSLGRGLNNGYTF.

This chain joins TRBV7-6 and TRBJ2-2, with 7 bases lining up with TRBD1. Germline V gene sequence: CDR1 SGHVS, CDR2 FNYEAQ. The CDR3 covers 18 residues. The trim removed 1 base at V and 0 bases at J, leaving 8 bases unmatched. The CDR3 coding sequence is TGTGCCAGCAGCTTAGTGCTCAGGGGGAGATCGAACACCGGGGAGCTGTTTTTT. Its translation: CASSLVLRGRSNTGELFF. Looking up the rest from reference TRBV7-6 and TRBJ2-2 gives the full variable domain: GAGVSQSPRYKVTKRGQDVALRCDPISGHVSLYWYRQALGQGPEFLTYFNYEAQQDKSGLPNDRFSAERPEGSISTLTIQRTEQRDSAMYRCASSLVLRGRSNTGELFFGEGSRLTVL.

In its sample, this clonotype was seen a few times. This rearrangement joins TRBV19 to TRBJ1-4; the D is unclear. The CDR3 loop spans 14 amino acids. Trimming shortened V by 0 bases and J by 8 bases, and 10 bases separated the two germline ends. CDR1 is LNHDA and CDR2 is SQIVND in the germline V gene (reference sequence). CDR3 sequence: CASSIESTEEKLFF. CDR3 nucleotide sequence: TGTGCCAGTAGTATAGAAAGCACGGAGGAAAAACTGTTTTTT.